One sample yielded the 30 T cell receptor beta chains listed below, sequenced in a study of T-cell memory formation after mild COVID-19. TCRdb recomputed calls from the 5' RACE reads with MiXCR, one row per CDR3 protein. Of some 260,000 distinct CDR3 sequences listed, roughly 17% are singletons. Sequencing was done on a sample of PBMCs or a T cell subset sorted from them (not recorded which). The receptors here all came from a man younger than 30 who had mild COVID-19 (a few samples of this study predate the infection). Cell type and time point are not known.

This clonotype was picked up many times. The chain uses TRBV4-2 and TRBJ2-4; TRBD2 matches 9 bases. This CDR3 has 15 amino acids. Germline assignment: CDR1 LGHNA and CDR2 YNFKEQ. With V trimmed by 5 bases and J by 3 bases, 5 bases remained unmatched. CDR3 sequence: CASSSAGGYKNIQYF. CDR3 bases: TGTGCCAGCAGCTCAGCGGGGGGTTACAAAAACATTCAGTACTTC.

This clonotype came up a few times. The CDR3 DNA reads as TGTGCCAGCAGCCCTCCGGGACAGGGCTACGAGCAGTACGTC. Its translation: CASSPPGQGYEQYV. The V and J genes are TRBV7-9 and TRBJ2-7, with 9 bases that match TRBD1. V was pared by 5 bases and J by 3 bases, with 5 bases of the junction left unmatched. CDR1 is SEHNR, CDR2 FQNEAQ, per germline (reference sequence). CDR3 size: 14 residues.

The chain joins TRBV2 to TRBJ1-3; no firm D call. The germline V gene has CDR1 SNHLY and CDR2 FYNNEI. This CDR3 comprises 15 residues. Between the trimmed V and J ends, which lost 2 bases and 0 bases, there was a span of 8 bases. The CDR3 nucleotides are TGTGCCAGCAGTGAAACGGATAGCTCTGGAAACACCATATATTTT. As protein: CASSETDSSGNTIYF. Combining the CDR3 with reference TRBV2 and TRBJ1-3 gives the whole variable domain EPEVTQTPSHQVTQMGQEVILRCVPISNHLYFYWYRQILGQKVEFLVSFYNNEISEKSEIFDDQFSVERPDGSNFTLKIRSTKLEDSAMYFCASSETDSSGNTIYFGEGSWLTVV.

This clonotype was counted only a few times. V usage is TRBV19 and J usage is TRBJ2-2; D is uncertain. The CDR3 spans 13 residues. V was trimmed by 3 bases and J by 1 base, leaving 3 bases between them. Looked up from germline, CDR1 is LNHDA and CDR2 is SQIVND (reference sequence). Written as DNA, the CDR3 is TGTGCCAGTAGTATGGGGAACACCGGGGAGCTGTTTTTT. Its translation is CASSMGNTGELFF. The full variable domain, completed using reference TRBV19 and TRBJ2-2, is DGGITQSPKYLFRKEGQNVTLSCEQNLNHDAMYWYRQDPGQGLRLIYYSQIVNDFQKGDIAEGYSVSREKKESFPLTVTSAQKNPTAFYLCASSMGNTGELFFGEGSRLTVL.

The sample holds a few counts of this clonotype. The chain has TRBV7-2 and TRBJ2-2; D is unclear. The CDR3 has 14 amino acids. Germline V gene data show CDR1 as SGHTA and CDR2 as FQGNSA. With 4 bases removed from V and 5 bases from J, the gap between germline ends came to 11 bases. The CDR3 nucleotides read TGTGCCAGCAGCTCACCCTCTTTGACCGGGGAGCTGTTTTTT. Translation: CASSSPSLTGELFF.

This chain connects TRBV2 to TRBJ1-5, with 8 nucleotides matching TRBD1. This CDR3 is built from 13 residues. Germline CDR1 is SNHLY and CDR2 is FYNNEI. V lost 5 bases and J lost 8; bases outside the gene matches: 5. CDR3 amino acids: CASSPGGGKPQHF. In DNA, the CDR3 is TGTGCCAGCAGTCCAGGGGGCGGGAAGCCCCAGCATTTT.

This clonotype was picked up a small number of times. The V call is TRBV27, the J call TRBJ2-5; possibly TRBD2 for D (6 bases). This CDR3 has 15 residues. Trimming stripped 3 bases from V and 4 bases from J, with 15 bases between. Germline CDR1 and CDR2: MNHEY and SMNVEV (reference sequence). The CDR3 nucleotides are TGTGCCAGCAGTTTGAAGGGGAGGACCCGAGAGACCCAGTACTTC. Translation: CASSLKGRTRETQYF.

The V gene is TRBV7-9, the J gene TRBJ2-2; D not resolved. CDR1 is SEHNR, CDR2 FQNEAQ, per germline (reference sequence). V lost 6 bases, J lost 1 base, and 12 bases lay in between. This CDR3 is 15 amino acids long. The CDR3 nucleotides read TGTGCCAGCAGGCCATACAGCGTGAACACCGGGGAGCTGTTTTTT. Amino acid sequence: CASRPYSVNTGELFF.

This clonotype was picked up a small number of times. The chain joins TRBV20-1 to TRBJ1-6, with D perhaps TRBD1 (6 bases). There are 15 residues in the CDR3. Germline V lookup: CDR1 DFQATT, CDR2 SNEGSKA (reference sequence). V lost 5 bases and J lost 9, with 20 bases in between. CDR3 sequence (DNA): TGCAGTGCTTCCCCCCGCAGGGGCATGGGTTCACCCCTCCACTTT. It encodes CSASPRRGMGSPLHF.

There are many counts of this clonotype. J is TRBJ2-1 and V is TRBV5-1, with D maybe TRBD2 (10 bases). The germline V and J ends were trimmed by 4 bases and 7 bases, with 18 bases remaining between them. This CDR3 comprises 15 residues. Germline V gene data show CDR1 as SGHRS and CDR2 as YFSETQ. The CDR3 DNA follows: TGCGCCAGCAGCCAGCGGGGGGGGACAGGGAATGAGCAGTTCTTC. As protein: CASSQRGGTGNEQFF.

This clonotype was detected a few times. This chain joins TRBV7-3 and TRBJ2-3; TRBD2 aligns across 12 bases. The CDR3 has 17 amino acids. The ends lost 1 base at V and 1 base at J; junction bases unmatched: 3. In germline, CDR1 is SGHTA, CDR2 FQGTGA. DNA for the CDR3: TGTGCCAGCAGCTTAAGCCCTAGCGGGGGGGGCACAGATACGCAGTATTTT. It is translated as CASSLSPSGGGTDTQYF. The entire variable domain, with the rest obtained from reference TRBV7-3 and TRBJ2-3, is as follows: GAGVSQTPSNKVTEKGKYVELRCDPISGHTALYWYRQSLGQGPEFLIYFQGTGAADDSGLPNDRFFAVRPEGSVSTLKIQRTERGDSAVYLCASSLSPSGGGTDTQYFGPGTRLTVL.

V and J are TRBV7-6 and TRBJ2-5; perhaps D is TRBD1 or TRBD2 (5 bases each). The germline V gene encodes CDR1 SGHVS and CDR2 FNYEAQ. The CDR3 spans 18 residues. V was cut by 1 base and J by 1 base, with 19 bases left in between. CDR3 sequence: CASSLGNAGTVGQETQYF. The CDR3 nucleotides are TGTGCCAGCAGCTTAGGGAACGCAGGGACGGTAGGCCAAGAGACCCAGTACTTC.

This clonotype was counted many times. The V gene is TRBV12-3 or TRBV12-4, the J gene TRBJ1-2; D remains unclear. This CDR3 region has 11 residues. The germline V and J ends were trimmed by 1 base and 10 bases, with 7 bases remaining between them. CDR3 bases: TGTGCCAGCAGTTTAGGTCAGGCCTACACCTTC. Translated: CASSLGQAYTF.

The chain carries TRBV11-2 and TRBJ2-7; 11 bases line up with TRBD1. Per germline, CDR1 SGHAT and CDR2 FQNNGV. The CDR3 sequence is 13 residues long. V shed 4 bases and J 6 bases; nucleotides not matched to a gene: 2. The CDR3 coding sequence is TGTGCCAGCAGCTGGACAGGGGGCAGCGAGCAGTACTTC. It codes for CASSWTGGSEQYF.

The chain has TRBV7-9 and TRBJ2-1; D gene uncertain. The CDR3 extends over 16 amino acids. The V end was cut by 2 bases, the J end by 0 bases, with 11 bases between. CDR1 and CDR2 from the germline V gene are SEHNR and FQNEAQ (reference sequence). The DNA for the CDR3 is TGTGCCAGCAGCTTAACCGTCCAAAGCTCCTACAATGAGCAGTTCTTC. This codes for CASSLTVQSSYNEQFF.

V gene TRBV12-5 combines with J gene TRBJ2-2; possibly TRBD1 for D (5 bases). The V gene's germline CDR1 is LGHNT and CDR2 FRNRAP. V was pared by 7 bases and J by 7 bases, with 10 bases between. The CDR3 is 12 residues long. CDR3 nucleotide sequence: TGTGCTAGTGTCAGGGAACACGGGGAGCTGTTTTTT. The encoded protein is CASVREHGELFF.

This clonotype was detected ten times or more. This chain uses TRBV7-2 with TRBJ2-2, with 9 bases identical to TRBD1. Losses at the gene ends were 2 bases for V and 5 bases for J; bases not matched to a gene: 6. The CDR3 spans 16 residues. The germline V gene has CDR1 SGHTA and CDR2 FQGNSA. The CDR3 protein is CASSLTGTGWTGELFF. CDR3 DNA: TGTGCCAGCAGCTTAACCGGGACAGGGTGGACCGGGGAGCTGTTTTTT.

This clonotype was seen ten or more times. The chain uses TRBV18 and TRBJ1-1, with a possible D match to TRBD1 (5 bases). Germline CDR1 is KGHSH and CDR2 is LQKENI. The CDR3 runs to 13 residues. The V end was cut by 10 bases, the J end by 5 bases, with 17 bases between. Here the CDR3 reads CATRVGENTEAFF. The CDR3 coding sequence is TGTGCCACCCGCGTGGGGGAAAATACTGAAGCTTTCTTT. The full variable domain, its missing parts supplied by reference TRBV18 and TRBJ1-1, is NAGVMQNPRHLVRRRGQEARLRCSPMKGHSHVYWYRQLPEEGLKFMVYLQKENIIDESGMPKERFSAEFPKEGPSILRIQQVVRGDSAAYFCATRVGENTEAFFGQGTRLTVV.

The CDR3 DNA sequence: TGTGCCAGCAGTTCGAGCAGGGTCCATGGCTACACCTTC. This gives the protein CASSSSRVHGYTF. V usage is TRBV6-2 or TRBV6-3 and J usage is TRBJ1-2; a weak D match, TRBD1 (5 bases). Germline V gives CDR1 MNHEY, CDR2 SVGEGT. This CDR3 comprises 13 residues. The V end lost 4 bases, the J end lost 6 bases, and 12 bases lay between the germline ends.

The chain uses TRBV3-1 and TRBJ2-6; D might be TRBD2 (5 bases). V was shortened by 8 bases and J by 0 bases, with 5 bases between the two germline ends. Per germline, CDR1 LGHDT and CDR2 YNNKEL (reference sequence). The CDR3 spans 13 residues. This CDR3 reads CASGSSGANVLTF. CDR3 bases: TGTGCCAGCGGGAGCTCTGGGGCCAACGTCCTGACTTTC.

The chain combines TRBV5-1 with TRBJ2-1; tentative D call: TRBD2 (6 bases). Looked up from germline, CDR1 is SGHRS and CDR2 is YFSETQ. V lost 0 bases and J 14 bases, leaving 15 bases between the germline ends. The CDR3 loop spans 13 amino acids. For the CDR3, the DNA is TGCGCCAGCAGCTTGGCTCGGGACTCTAGGGAGTTCTTC. Protein product: CASSLARDSREFF.

In its sample, this clonotype was seen a few times. The chain uses TRBV10-3 and TRBJ2-1; 9 bases match TRBD2. V lost 6 bases, J lost 9 bases, and 9 bases stayed unmatched. Germline-derived CDR1 and CDR2 are ENHRY and SYGVKD. The CDR3 totals 14 residues. The CDR3 sequence: CAISLRTSEGEQFF. CDR3 sequence (DNA): TGTGCCATCAGCCTTCGGACTAGCGAGGGTGAGCAGTTCTTC.

V and J are TRBV12-3 or TRBV12-4 and TRBJ1-5; D perhaps matches TRBD1 (5 bases). The V gene lost 7 bases and the J gene lost 4 bases, with 26 bases spanning the gap. The CDR3 runs to 18 residues. CDR3 DNA: TGTGCCAGCACCCTACGGGTCGCTGGCGGCAGGGTGAATCAGCCCCAGCATTTT. It specifies CASTLRVAGGRVNQPQHF.

This clonotype was counted a few times. The chain uses TRBV5-6 and TRBJ1-3; perhaps TRBD1 as D (6 bases). Trimming left V 4 bases short and J 5 bases short, with 10 bases between. Germline V CDR1 and CDR2: SGHDT, YYEEEE. The CDR3 spans 13 residues. CDR3 amino acids: CASSGQGRNTIYF. CDR3 coding DNA: TGTGCCAGCAGCGGGCAGGGGAGAAACACCATATATTTT.

In its sample, this clonotype was seen a few times. This sequence joins TRBV6-1 and TRBJ2-1, with D perhaps matching TRBD2 (6 bases). V shed 1 base and J shed 10 bases, with 20 bases lying between them. This CDR3 is built from 16 residues. CDR1 is MNHNS, CDR2 SASEGT, per germline. The CDR3 protein is CASSEGRDSFLWEQFF. DNA of the CDR3: TGTGCCAGCAGTGAAGGGAGGGACTCGTTCTTGTGGGAGCAGTTCTTC.

The J gene is TRBJ2-7, the V gene TRBV28; perhaps D is TRBD1 or TRBD2 (5 bases each). CDR3 size: 14 residues. Germline CDR1 and CDR2: MDHEN and SYDVKM. V was clipped by 5 bases and J by 3 bases, with 14 bases between them. CDR3: CASSPGRGGYEQYV. In DNA form, the CDR3 reads TGTGCCAGCAGTCCAGGACGGGGCGGCTACGAGCAGTACGTC.

This clonotype was seen a handful of times. The rearrangement links TRBV20-1 to TRBJ2-5, with 10 nucleotides matching TRBD1. The CDR3 length is 14 residues. Unmatched junction bases numbered 6, after V lost 3 bases and J lost 5 bases. CDR1 is DFQATT, CDR2 SNEGSKA, per germline (reference sequence). The CDR3 DNA is TGCAGTGCTAGTTCGGGACAGGGGCGGGAGACCCAGTACTTC. Translating gives CSASSGQGRETQYF.

The chain uses TRBV5-1 and TRBJ1-2; 7 bases map to TRBD1. Germline loops: CDR1 SGHRS, CDR2 YFSETQ. The CDR3 loop spans 15 amino acids. The ends lost 3 bases at V and 8 bases at J; junction bases unmatched: 13. The CDR3 reads CASSSGTTGFQGYTF. DNA of the CDR3: TGCGCCAGCAGCTCCGGAACGACAGGGTTTCAGGGCTACACCTTC.

This clonotype was counted between two and nine times. The chain has TRBV6-2 or TRBV6-3 and TRBJ1-2; D perhaps matches TRBD1 (6 bases). The V end was cut by 8 bases, the J end by 6 bases, with 16 bases between. Germline V CDR1 and CDR2: MNHEY, SVGEGT. The CDR3 consists of 13 residues. CDR3 region: CASGIHGGHGYTF. Here the CDR3 DNA reads TGTGCCAGCGGAATCCACGGGGGGCATGGCTACACCTTC.

Only a few counts were recorded for this clonotype. This chain uses TRBV4-3 with TRBJ2-5; 7 bases align to TRBD1. Trimming took 2 bases from V and 5 from J; bases not matched to a gene: 8. The V gene's germline CDR1 is LGHNA and CDR2 YSLEER. The CDR3 length is 15 residues. The chain's CDR3 is CASSQLRGGEETQYF. The CDR3, as DNA: TGCGCCAGCAGCCAATTAAGAGGGGGCGAGGAGACCCAGTACTTC.